This T cell receptor beta chain was sequenced in a study of neurological immune-mediated disorders. Relative to its sample, this clonotype is medium-sized (0.01 to 0.1%). Its antigen remains unidentified. Study-level points and caveats: In HTLV-1-associated myelopathy, TCR clonal expansion was greatest, and in multiple sclerosis it was least, below healthy controls. No link was found between any clinical or MRI feature and the multiple sclerosis repertoire cluster.

Germline V gives CDR1 SGHRS, CDR2 YFSETQ. V shed 3 bases and J 1 base; nucleotides not matched to a gene: 7. The CDR3 extends over 16 amino acids. TCRdb re-called the 5' RACE reads with MiXCR, one entry per CDR3 protein. The sample yields about 35,000 distinct CDR3 sequences, 3.5% to 4% seen once. Material for sequencing was PBMCs. This TCR was sampled from a man aged 25-45 years with multiple sclerosis. The J gene is TRBJ2-3, the V gene TRBV5-1; TRBD2 agrees at 8 bases. In DNA, the CDR3 is TGCGCCAGCAGCTCAAGAGCGGGGGTCGGCACAGATACGCAGTATTTT. Translating gives CASSSRAGVGTDTQYF.